This TCR beta chain came from a study of sequential checkpoint blockade in melanoma. Documented treatment: randomized to nivolumab then ipilimumab (arm A) or the reverse (arm B). TCRdb keeps only in-frame clones here, not all; method: immunoSEQ multiplex PCR. The data contain 15,000 to 20,000 clones, more than 55% of them seen just once; the ten biggest clones take up about 10%. This clone appeared once. The CDR3 runs to 13 residues. Trimming removed 4 bases from V and 5 bases from J; junction bases left unmatched: 4. Germline V gene sequence: CDR1 SGHRS, CDR2 YFSETQ. This clonotype originated in a human donor with melanoma. The chain couples TRBV5-1 to TRBJ2-7, with 9 positions matching TRBD1. Sequenced here: CD8+ T cells sorted from blood (inferred from file names), sampled from a patient given nivolumab and ipilimumab in sequence. The CDR3 nucleotides read TGCGCCAGCAGCCGGACAGGGGCGGACGAGCAGTACTTC. Protein product: CASSRTGADEQYF.